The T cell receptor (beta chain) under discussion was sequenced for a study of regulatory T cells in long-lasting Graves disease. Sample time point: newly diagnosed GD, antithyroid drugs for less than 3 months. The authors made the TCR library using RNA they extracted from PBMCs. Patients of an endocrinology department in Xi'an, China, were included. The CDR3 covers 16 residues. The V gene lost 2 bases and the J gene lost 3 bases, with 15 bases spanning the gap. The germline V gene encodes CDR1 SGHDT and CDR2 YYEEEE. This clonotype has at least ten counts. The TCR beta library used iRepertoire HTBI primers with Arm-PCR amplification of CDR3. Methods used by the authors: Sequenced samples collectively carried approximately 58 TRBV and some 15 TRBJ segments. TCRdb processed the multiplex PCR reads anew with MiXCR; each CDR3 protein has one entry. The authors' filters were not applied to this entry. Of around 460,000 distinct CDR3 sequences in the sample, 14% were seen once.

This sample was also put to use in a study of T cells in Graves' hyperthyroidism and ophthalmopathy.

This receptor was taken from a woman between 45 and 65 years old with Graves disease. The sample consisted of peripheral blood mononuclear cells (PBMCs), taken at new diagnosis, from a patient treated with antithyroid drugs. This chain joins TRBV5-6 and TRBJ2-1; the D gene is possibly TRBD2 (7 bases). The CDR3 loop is CASSLEPGGGYNEQFF. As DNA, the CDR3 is TGTGCCAGCAGCTTAGAACCGGGGGGCGGCTACAATGAGCAGTTCTTC.